This T cell receptor (beta chain) was captured in a study of blood T cells in healthy people across ages. Using a J-beta primer mix together with a sample-barcoded 5' primer, a second PCR was run for about 7 to 12 cycles. TCRdb reanalysed the 5' RACE reads using MiXCR and keeps one entry per CDR3 protein. This sample has approximately 350,000 distinct CDR3 sequences; 50% to 60% occur once, and the top ten carry 45% to 65%. Trimming took off 7 bases at V and 4 bases at J, with 7 bases between the two ends. The CDR3 length is 11 residues. Germline CDR1 and CDR2: SNHLY and FYNNEI. The receptor comes from a man aged 55 to 70 in good health. V and J are TRBV2 and TRBJ2-5; D is unresolved. Sequenced sample: blood. The CDR3 spells CASMATETQYF. CDR3 in DNA: TGTGCCAGCATGGCTACAGAGACCCAGTACTTC.